This T cell receptor beta chain was obtained from a study of a mutant IDH1 vaccine in newly diagnosed glioma. Study information: The study started vaccination 4-6 weeks after radiotherapy alone, or with temozolomide cycles.

This CDR3 has 17 residues. The J segment lost 2 bases and the V segment lost 6 bases, leaving 9 bases of the junction unmatched. The germline CDR1 and CDR2 sequences are SGHAT and FQNNGV. Turning to this clone: Antigen unknown.

TCRdb's table, derived via immunoSEQ multiplex PCR, lists solely in-frame clones and lacks some. This table holds 50,000 to 70,000 clones, about 90% found once. Overall study results and limits: There were vaccine-induced immune responses in about 92% of the patients.

The sample's time point: week 23, last vaccination. In the vaccine, a single dose held 300 ug of the mutant IDH1 20-mer peptide, along with topical imiquimod. Tumors from donors were new WHO grade 3 or 4 IDH1-mutant astrocytomas with ATRX loss. The gene calls are TRBV11-2 and TRBJ2-7, with 14 bases matching TRBD2. The TCR comes from a man aged 40-49 years with glioma. Sequenced here: PBMCs, sampled from a glioma patient whose treatment included an IDH1 peptide vaccine. CDR3 nucleotides: TGTGCCAGCAGTTCTGGACTAGCGGGAGGTTTGGCCTACGAGCAGTACTTC. Translation: CASSSGLAGGLAYEQYF.